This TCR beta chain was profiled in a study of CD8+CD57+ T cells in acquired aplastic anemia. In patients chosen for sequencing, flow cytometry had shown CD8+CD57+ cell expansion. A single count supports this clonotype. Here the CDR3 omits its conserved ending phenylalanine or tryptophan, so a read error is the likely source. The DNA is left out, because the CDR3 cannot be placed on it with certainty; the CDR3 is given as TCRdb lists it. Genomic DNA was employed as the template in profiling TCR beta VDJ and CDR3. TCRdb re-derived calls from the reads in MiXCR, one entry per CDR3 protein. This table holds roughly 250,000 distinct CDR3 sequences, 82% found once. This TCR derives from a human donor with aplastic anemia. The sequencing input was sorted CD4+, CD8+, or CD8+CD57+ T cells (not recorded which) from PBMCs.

The CDR3 loop is CASRGAGNIQTL. The chain is built from TRBV7-3 and TRBJ2-4. The CDR3 has 12 residues if both end residues are counted. CDR1 is SGHTA and CDR2 is FQGTGA in the germline V gene.